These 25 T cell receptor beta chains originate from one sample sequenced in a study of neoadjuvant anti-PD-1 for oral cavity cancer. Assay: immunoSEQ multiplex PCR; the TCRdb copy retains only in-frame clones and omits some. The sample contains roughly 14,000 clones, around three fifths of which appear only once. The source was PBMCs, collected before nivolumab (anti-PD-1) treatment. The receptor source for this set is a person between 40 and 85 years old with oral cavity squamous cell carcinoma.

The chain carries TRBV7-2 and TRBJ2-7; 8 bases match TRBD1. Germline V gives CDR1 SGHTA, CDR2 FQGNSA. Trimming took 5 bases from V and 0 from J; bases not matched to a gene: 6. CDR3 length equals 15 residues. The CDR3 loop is CASSDSGGASYEQYF. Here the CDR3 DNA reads TGTGCCAGCAGCGACTCAGGGGGCGCCTCCTACGAGCAGTACTTC.

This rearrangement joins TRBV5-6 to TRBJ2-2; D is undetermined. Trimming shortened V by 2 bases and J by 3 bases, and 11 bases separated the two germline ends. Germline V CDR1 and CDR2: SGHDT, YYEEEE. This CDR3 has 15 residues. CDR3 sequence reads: CASSLPGFDTGELFF. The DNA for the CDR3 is TGTGCCAGCAGCTTACCTGGGTTCGACACCGGGGAGCTGTTTTTT.

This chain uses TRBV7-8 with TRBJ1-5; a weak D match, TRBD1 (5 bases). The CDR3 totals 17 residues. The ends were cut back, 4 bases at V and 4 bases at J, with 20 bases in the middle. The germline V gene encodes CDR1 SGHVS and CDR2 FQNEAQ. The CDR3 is CASSSAYTGLINQPQHF. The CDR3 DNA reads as TGTGCCAGCAGCTCTGCCTATACAGGACTCATTAATCAGCCCCAGCATTTT. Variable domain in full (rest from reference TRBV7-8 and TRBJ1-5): GAGVSQSPRYKVAKRGQDVALRCDPISGHVSLFWYQQALGQGPEFLTYFQNEAQLDKSGLPSDRFFAERPEGSVSTLKIQRTQQEDSAVYLCASSSAYTGLINQPQHFGDGTRLSIL.

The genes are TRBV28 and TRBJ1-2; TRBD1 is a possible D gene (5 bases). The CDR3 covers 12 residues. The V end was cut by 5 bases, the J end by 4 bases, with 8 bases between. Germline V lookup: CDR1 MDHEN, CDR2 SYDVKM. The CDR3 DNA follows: TGTGCCAGCAGTGGGACCATCTATGGCTACACCTTC. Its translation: CASSGTIYGYTF.

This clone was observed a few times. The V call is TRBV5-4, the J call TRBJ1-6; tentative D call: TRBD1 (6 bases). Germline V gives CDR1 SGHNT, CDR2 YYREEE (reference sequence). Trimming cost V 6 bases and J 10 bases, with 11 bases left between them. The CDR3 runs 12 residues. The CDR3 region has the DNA TGTGCCAGCACCGTAGGGGGGTCACCCCTCCACTTT. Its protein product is CASTVGGSPLHF.

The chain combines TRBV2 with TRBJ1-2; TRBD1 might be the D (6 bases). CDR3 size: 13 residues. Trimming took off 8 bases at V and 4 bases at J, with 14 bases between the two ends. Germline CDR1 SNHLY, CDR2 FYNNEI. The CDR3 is CASVRTVSYGYTF. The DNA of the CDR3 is TGTGCCAGCGTACGGACAGTTAGCTATGGCTACACCTTC.

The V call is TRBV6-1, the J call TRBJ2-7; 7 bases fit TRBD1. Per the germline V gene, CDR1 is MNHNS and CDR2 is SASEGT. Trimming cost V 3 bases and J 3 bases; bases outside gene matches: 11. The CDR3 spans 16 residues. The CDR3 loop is CASSEIIGDSFYEQYF. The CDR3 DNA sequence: TGTGCCAGCAGTGAGATAATAGGGGACAGTTTCTACGAGCAGTACTTC.

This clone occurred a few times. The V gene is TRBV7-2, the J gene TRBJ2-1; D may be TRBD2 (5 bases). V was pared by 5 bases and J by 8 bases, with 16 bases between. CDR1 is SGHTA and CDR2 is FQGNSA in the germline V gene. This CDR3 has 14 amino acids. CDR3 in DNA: TGTGCCAGCAGCCCTCGAGGGTTGTCCGATGAGCAGTTCTTC. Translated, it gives CASSPRGLSDEQFF.

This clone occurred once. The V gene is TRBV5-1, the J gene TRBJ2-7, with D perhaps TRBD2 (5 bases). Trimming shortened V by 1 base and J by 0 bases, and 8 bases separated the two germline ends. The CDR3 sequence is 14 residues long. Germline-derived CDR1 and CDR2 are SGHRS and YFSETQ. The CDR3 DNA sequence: TGCGCCAGCAGCTTGATTGGGAGCTCCTACGAGCAGTACTTC. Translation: CASSLIGSSYEQYF.

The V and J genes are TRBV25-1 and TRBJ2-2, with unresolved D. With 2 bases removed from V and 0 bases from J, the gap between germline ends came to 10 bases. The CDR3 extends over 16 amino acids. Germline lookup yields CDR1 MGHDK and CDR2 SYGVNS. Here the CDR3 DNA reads TGTGCCAGCAGTGAACTGACACCCGCGAACACCGGGGAGCTGTTTTTT. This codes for CASSELTPANTGELFF.

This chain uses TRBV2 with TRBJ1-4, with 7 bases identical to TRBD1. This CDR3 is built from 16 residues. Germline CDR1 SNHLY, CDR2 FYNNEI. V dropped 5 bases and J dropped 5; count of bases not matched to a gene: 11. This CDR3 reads CASSLLEGQLNEKLFF. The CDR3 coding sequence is TGTGCCAGCAGTTTACTCGAGGGACAGCTAAATGAAAAACTGTTTTTT.

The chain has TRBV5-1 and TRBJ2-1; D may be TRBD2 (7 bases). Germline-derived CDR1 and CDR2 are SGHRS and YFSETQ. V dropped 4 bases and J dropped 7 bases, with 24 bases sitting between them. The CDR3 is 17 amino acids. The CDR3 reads CASSALGGREPGNEQFF. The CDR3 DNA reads TGCGCCAGCAGCGCCCTGGGGGGGCGGGAGCCCGGGAATGAGCAGTTCTTC.

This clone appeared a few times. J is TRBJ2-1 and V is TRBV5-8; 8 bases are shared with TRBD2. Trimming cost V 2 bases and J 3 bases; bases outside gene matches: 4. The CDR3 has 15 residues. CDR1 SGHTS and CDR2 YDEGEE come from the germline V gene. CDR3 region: CASSFGGRNYNEQFF. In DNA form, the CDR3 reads TGTGCCAGCAGCTTCGGCGGGAGGAACTACAATGAGCAGTTCTTC.

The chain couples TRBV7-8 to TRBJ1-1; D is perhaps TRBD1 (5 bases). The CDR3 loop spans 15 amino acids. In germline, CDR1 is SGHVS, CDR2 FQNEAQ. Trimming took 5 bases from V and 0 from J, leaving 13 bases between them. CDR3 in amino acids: CASSLTPQVNTEAFF. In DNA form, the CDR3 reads TGTGCCAGCAGCCTGACCCCACAGGTGAACACTGAAGCTTTCTTT.

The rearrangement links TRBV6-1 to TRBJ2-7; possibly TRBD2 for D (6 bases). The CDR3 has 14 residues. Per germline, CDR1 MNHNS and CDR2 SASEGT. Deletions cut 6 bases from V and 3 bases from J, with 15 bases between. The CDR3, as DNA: TGTGCCAGCAGGGGAGGACTATGGGTCTACGAGCAGTACTTC. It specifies CASRGGLWVYEQYF.

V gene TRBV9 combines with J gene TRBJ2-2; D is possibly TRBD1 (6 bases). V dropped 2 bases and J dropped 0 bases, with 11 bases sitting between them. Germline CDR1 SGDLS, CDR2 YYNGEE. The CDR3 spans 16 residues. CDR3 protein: CASSVGTNTNTGELFF. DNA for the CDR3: TGTGCCAGCAGCGTCGGGACAAACACGAACACCGGGGAGCTGTTTTTT.

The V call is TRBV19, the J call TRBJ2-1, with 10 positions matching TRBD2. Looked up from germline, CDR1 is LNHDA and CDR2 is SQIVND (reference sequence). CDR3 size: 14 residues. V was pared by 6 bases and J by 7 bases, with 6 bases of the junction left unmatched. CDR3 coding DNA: TGTGCCAGTAGCCCCAGCGGGAGGGGAAATGAGCAGTTCTTC. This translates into CASSPSGRGNEQFF.

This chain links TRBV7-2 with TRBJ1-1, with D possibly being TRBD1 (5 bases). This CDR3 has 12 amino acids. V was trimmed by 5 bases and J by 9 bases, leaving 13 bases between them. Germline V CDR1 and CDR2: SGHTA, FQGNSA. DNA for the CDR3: TGTGCCAGCAGCCCCGAAGGGGTCAAAGCTTTCTTT. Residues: CASSPEGVKAFF.

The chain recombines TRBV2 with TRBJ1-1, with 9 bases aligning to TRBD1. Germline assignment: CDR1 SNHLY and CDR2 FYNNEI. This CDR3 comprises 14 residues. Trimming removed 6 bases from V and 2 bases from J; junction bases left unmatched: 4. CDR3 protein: CASRVQGANTEAFF. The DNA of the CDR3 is TGTGCCAGCAGGGTACAGGGGGCCAACACTGAAGCTTTCTTT.

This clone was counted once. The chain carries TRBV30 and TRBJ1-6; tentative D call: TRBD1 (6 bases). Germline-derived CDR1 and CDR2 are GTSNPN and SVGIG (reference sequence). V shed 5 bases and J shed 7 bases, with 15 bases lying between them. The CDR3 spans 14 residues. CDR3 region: CAWAQGRKNSPLHF. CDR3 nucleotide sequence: TGTGCCTGGGCACAGGGAAGGAAAAATTCACCCCTCCACTTT. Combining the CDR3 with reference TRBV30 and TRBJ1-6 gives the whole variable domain SQTIHQWPATLVQPVGSPLSLECTVEGTSNPNLYWYRQAAGRGLQLLFYSVGIGQISSEVPQNLSASRPQDRQFILSSKKLLLSDSGFYLCAWAQGRKNSPLHFGNGTRLTVT.

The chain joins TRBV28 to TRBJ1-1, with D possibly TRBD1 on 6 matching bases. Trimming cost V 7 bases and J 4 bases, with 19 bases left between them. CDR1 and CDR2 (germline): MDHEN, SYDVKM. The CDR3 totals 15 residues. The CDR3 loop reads CASNPPTGKGTEAFF. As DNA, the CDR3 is TGTGCCAGCAACCCCCCCACAGGGAAGGGCACTGAAGCTTTCTTT.

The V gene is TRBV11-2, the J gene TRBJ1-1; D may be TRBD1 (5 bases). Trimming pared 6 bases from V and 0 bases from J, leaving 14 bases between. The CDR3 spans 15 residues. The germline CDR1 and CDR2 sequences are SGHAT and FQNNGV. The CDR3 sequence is CASRSWGVLNTEAFF. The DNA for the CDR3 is TGTGCCAGCAGGAGTTGGGGGGTCCTGAACACTGAAGCTTTCTTT.

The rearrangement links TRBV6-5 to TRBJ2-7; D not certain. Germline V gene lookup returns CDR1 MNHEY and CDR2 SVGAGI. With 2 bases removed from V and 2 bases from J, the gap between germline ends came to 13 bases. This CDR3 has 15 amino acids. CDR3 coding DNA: TGTGCCAGCAGTTACGCGCAGCAAGGGCCCTACGAGCAGTACTTC. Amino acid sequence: CASSYAQQGPYEQYF.

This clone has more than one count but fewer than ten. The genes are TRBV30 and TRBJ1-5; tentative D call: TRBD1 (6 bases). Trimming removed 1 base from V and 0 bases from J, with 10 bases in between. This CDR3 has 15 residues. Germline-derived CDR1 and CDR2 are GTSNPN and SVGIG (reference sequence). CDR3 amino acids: CAWSGTGISNQPQHF. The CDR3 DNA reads TGTGCCTGGAGTGGAACAGGGATTAGCAATCAGCCCCAGCATTTT.

The CDR3 nucleotides read TGCAGCGTCGCCGCGGAAGGGACAGGGGGAGGCTACACCTTC. This codes for CSVAAEGTGGGYTF. This chain connects TRBV29-1 to TRBJ1-2; 11 positions match TRBD1. The V gene's germline CDR1 is SQVTM and CDR2 ANQGSEA. The V gene end was trimmed by 6 bases and the J gene end by 8 bases; junction bases not matched to a gene: 11. The CDR3 contains 14 residues.